The source of this T cell receptor beta chain is a study of blood T cell repertoires in COVID-19. This CDR3 has 15 amino acids. Germline CDR1 is SGHRS and CDR2 is YFSETQ. V dropped 2 bases and J dropped 4; count of bases not matched to a gene: 6. Note on this clone: This sample also contains other DNA sequences that code for the same CDR3.

TCRdb's copy holds only in-frame clones and misses some; the assay was immunoSEQ multiplex PCR. The data show roughly 260,000 clones, about 88% seen once. The source material was peripheral blood. The clonotype comes from a man between 60 and 75 years old who had recovered from COVID-19. The chain couples TRBV5-1 to TRBJ2-5; 9 nucleotides align to TRBD2. The DNA for the CDR3 is TGCGCCAGCAGCTTAGGCAGCGGGGGGATAGAGACCCAGTACTTC. Protein sequence: CASSLGSGGIETQYF.